The source of this TCR beta chain is a study of long-term antiretroviral therapy in people with HIV. Running of the v3.0 immunoSEQ assay took place at survey level. Profiled with immunoSEQ multiplex PCR; TCRdb holds only in-frame clones, not every one. The table records tens of thousands of clones, approximately 85% of them present only once. This CDR3 contains 15 residues. V shed 6 bases and J 3 bases; nucleotides not matched to a gene: 4. CDR1 LGHNA and CDR2 YSLEER come from the germline V gene. Regarding this clone: Its target is unknown.

General study results and limits: Upon ART, diversity increased but remained lower than transplant donor controls.

The sequence came from a young man with HIV. The specimen was unsorted PBMCs, collected 0.8 years before starting antiretroviral therapy. The chain combines TRBV4-3 with TRBJ2-1; 11 bases map to TRBD2. CDR3 in amino acids: CASRPGLADYNEQFF. As DNA, the CDR3 is TGCGCCAGCAGACCGGGACTAGCGGACTACAATGAGCAGTTCTTC.